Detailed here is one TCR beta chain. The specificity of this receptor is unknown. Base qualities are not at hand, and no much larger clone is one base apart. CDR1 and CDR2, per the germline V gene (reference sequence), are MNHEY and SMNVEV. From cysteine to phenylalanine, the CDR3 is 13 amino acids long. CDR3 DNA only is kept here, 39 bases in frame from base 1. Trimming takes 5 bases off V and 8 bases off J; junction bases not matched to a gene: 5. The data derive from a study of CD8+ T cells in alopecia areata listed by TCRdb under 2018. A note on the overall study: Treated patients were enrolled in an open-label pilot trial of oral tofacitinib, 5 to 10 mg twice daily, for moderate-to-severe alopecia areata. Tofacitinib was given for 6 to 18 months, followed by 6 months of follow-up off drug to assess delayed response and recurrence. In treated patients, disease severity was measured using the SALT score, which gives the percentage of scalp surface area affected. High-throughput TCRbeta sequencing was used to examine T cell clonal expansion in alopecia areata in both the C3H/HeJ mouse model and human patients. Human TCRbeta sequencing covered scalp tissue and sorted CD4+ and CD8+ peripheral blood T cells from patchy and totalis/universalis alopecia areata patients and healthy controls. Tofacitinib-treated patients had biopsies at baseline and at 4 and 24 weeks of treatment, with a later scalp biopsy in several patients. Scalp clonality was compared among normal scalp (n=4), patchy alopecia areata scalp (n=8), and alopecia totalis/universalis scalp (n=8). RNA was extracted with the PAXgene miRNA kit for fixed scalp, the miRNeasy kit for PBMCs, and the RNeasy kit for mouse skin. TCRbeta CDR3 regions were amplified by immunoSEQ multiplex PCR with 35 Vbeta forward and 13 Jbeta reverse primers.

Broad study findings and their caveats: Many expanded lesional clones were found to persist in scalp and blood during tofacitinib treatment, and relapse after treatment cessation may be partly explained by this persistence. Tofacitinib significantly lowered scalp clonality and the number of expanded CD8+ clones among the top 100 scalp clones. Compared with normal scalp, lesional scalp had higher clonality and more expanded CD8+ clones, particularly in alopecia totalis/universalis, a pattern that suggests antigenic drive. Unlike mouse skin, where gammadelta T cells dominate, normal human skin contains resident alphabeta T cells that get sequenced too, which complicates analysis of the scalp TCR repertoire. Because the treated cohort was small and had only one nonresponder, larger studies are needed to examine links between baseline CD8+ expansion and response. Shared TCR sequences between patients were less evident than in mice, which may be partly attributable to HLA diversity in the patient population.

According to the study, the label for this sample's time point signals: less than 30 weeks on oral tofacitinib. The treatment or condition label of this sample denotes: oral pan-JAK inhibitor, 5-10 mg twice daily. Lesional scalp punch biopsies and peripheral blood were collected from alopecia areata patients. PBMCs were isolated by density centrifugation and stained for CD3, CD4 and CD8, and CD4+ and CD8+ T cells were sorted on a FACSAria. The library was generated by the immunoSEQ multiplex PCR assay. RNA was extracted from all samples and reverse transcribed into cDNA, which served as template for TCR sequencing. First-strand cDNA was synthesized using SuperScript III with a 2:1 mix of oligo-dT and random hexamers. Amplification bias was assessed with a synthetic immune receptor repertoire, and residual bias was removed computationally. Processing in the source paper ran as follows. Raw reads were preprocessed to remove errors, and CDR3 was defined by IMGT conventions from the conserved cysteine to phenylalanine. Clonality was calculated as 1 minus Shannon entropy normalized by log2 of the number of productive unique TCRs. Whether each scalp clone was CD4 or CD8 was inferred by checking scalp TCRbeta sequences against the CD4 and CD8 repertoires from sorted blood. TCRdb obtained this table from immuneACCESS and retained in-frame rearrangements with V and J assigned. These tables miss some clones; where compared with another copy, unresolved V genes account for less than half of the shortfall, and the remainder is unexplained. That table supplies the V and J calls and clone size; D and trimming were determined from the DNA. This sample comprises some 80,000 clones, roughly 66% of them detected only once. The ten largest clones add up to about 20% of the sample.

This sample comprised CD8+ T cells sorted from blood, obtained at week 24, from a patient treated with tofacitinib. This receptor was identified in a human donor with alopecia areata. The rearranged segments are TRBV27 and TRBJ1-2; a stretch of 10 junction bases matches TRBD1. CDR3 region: CASSRQGALGYTF. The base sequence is TGTGCCAGCAGTAGACAGGGGGCGCTAGGCTACACCTTC.